The 21 T cell receptor beta chains below all came from one sample that was sequenced in a study of siplizumab effects on memory and regulatory T cells. The assay was immunoSEQ multiplex PCR, and TCRdb's table has in-frame clones only and misses some. The table records nearly 95,000 clones, 90% to 95% of them present only once. The specimen sequenced was non-Treg CD4+ T cells sorted from blood. The receptors originated from a human donor in good health.

This clone was observed once. V usage is TRBV7-9 and J usage is TRBJ2-1; D is unclear. The CDR3 is made up of 11 amino acids. The germline gives CDR1 SEHNR, CDR2 FQNEAQ (reference sequence). V lost 3 bases and J 6 bases, leaving 3 bases between the germline ends. Here the CDR3 DNA reads TGTGCCAGCAGCTTGCCCAATGAGCAGTTCTTC. As protein: CASSLPNEQFF.

The chain recombines TRBV7-3 with TRBJ2-1; possibly TRBD2 for D (6 bases). The germline V and J ends were trimmed by 5 bases and 3 bases, with 17 bases remaining between them. Germline V gives CDR1 SGHTA, CDR2 FQGTGA. This CDR3 spans 16 amino acids. In DNA form, the CDR3 reads TGTGCCAGCAGCCAGTGGGGAGGCAGTGGCTACAATGAGCAGTTCTTC. As protein: CASSQWGGSGYNEQFF.

The chain links TRBV5-5 to TRBJ1-3; possible D gene TRBD1, 6 bases. Per germline, CDR1 SGHKS and CDR2 YYEKEE (reference sequence). The CDR3 sequence is 15 residues long. V was shortened by 0 bases and J by 4 bases, with 11 bases between the two germline ends. In DNA form, the CDR3 reads TGTGCCAGCAGCTTGGAACAGGGTCACGGAAACACCATATATTTT. Translation gives CASSLEQGHGNTIYF.

This rearrangement joins TRBV10-1 to TRBJ1-6; no clear D. CDR1 and CDR2 from the germline V gene are WNHNN and SYGVQD (reference sequence). The CDR3 length is 14 residues. V lost 0 bases and J 7 bases, leaving 7 bases between the germline ends. The CDR3, as DNA: TGCGCCAGCAGTGAGTCGACGGAGAATTCACCCCTCCACTTT. It is translated as CASSESTENSPLHF.

This rearrangement joins TRBV5-1 to TRBJ1-1; D perhaps matches TRBD1 (6 bases). CDR3 size: 18 residues. The germline CDR1 and CDR2 sequences are SGHRS and YFSETQ. V dropped 0 bases and J dropped 4 bases, with 22 bases sitting between them. DNA of the CDR3: TGCGCCAGCAGCTTGGCCTTTAAGGACAGCCAAAAGGTCACTGAAGCTTTCTTT. Translating it yields CASSLAFKDSQKVTEAFF. Using reference TRBV5-1 and TRBJ1-1 for the parts outside the CDR3, the full variable domain is KAGVTQTPRYLIKTRGQQVTLSCSPISGHRSVSWYQQTPGQGLQFLFEYFSETQRNKGNFPGRFSGRQFSNSRSEMNVSTLELGDSALYLCASSLAFKDSQKVTEAFFGQGTRLTVV.

The genes are TRBV27 and TRBJ2-3; TRBD1 matches at 7 bases. The CDR3 covers 14 residues. V shed 6 bases, J shed 4 bases, and the junction held 7 bases outside the gene matches. The germline V gene encodes CDR1 MNHEY and CDR2 SMNVEV (reference sequence). The CDR3 DNA follows: TGTGCCAGCAGCGACAGGGTTCCACCAGATACGCAGTATTTT. As protein: CASSDRVPPDTQYF.

A remark on this clone: This sample also contains other DNA sequences that code for the same CDR3. The CDR3 DNA reads as TGTGCCACCAGCAGAGATGGGGGATTCTACGAGCAGTACTTC. Encoded protein: CATSRDGGFYEQYF. J is TRBJ2-7 and V is TRBV15; D is tentatively TRBD1 or TRBD2 (5 bases each). The CDR3 has 14 amino acids. Trimming pared 0 bases from V and 3 bases from J, leaving 9 bases between. Per the germline V gene, CDR1 is LNHNV and CDR2 is YYDKDF (reference sequence).

The rearrangement joins TRBV6-6 to TRBJ2-7; 7 bases line up with TRBD1. V shed 2 bases and J 0 bases; nucleotides not matched to a gene: 7. Germline V gene sequence: CDR1 MNHNY, CDR2 SVGAGI (reference sequence). This CDR3 is built from 16 residues. The CDR3 coding sequence is TGTGCCAGCAGTTACCCAACAGGGGACGGCTCCTACGAGCAGTACTTC. It specifies CASSYPTGDGSYEQYF.

The chain carries TRBV6-7 and TRBJ1-5; D is unclear. TRBV6-7 is designated an ORF whose function remains uncertain. This CDR3 spans 12 amino acids. V dropped 2 bases and J dropped 5 bases, with 4 bases sitting between them. CDR3 DNA: TGTGCCAGCAGTTACCCTTATCAGCCCCAGCATTTT. It is translated as CASSYPYQPQHF.

The chain is built from TRBV7-6 and TRBJ2-2, with 7 bases lining up with TRBD1. Germline V CDR1 and CDR2: SGHVS, FNYEAQ. The length of the CDR3 is 14 residues. J was trimmed by 0 bases and V by 9 bases; bases with no gene match: 4. CDR3 residues: CASQGQSNTGELFF. CDR3 nucleotides: TGTGCCAGTCAGGGACAGTCGAACACCGGGGAGCTGTTTTTT.

CDR3 coding DNA: TGTGCCAGCAGCCAACAGGGGGGGCGCGAGCAGTACTTC. Protein sequence: CASSQQGGREQYF. The chain carries TRBV6-5 and TRBJ2-7, with D possibly TRBD1 on 8 matching bases. The CDR3 consists of 13 residues. Trimming shortened V by 6 bases and J by 6 bases, and 15 bases separated the two germline ends. Germline CDR1 MNHEY, CDR2 SVGAGI.

This chain joins TRBV7-2 and TRBJ2-6; D is possibly TRBD1 (6 bases). Germline loops: CDR1 SGHTA, CDR2 FQGNSA. Trimming took off 2 bases at V and 4 bases at J, with 18 bases between the two ends. The CDR3 has 18 amino acids. DNA for the CDR3: TGTGCCAGCAGCTTAATTGCCACAGGGCGATCGGGGGCCAACGTCCTGACTTTC. Its protein is CASSLIATGRSGANVLTF.

This sequence joins TRBV9 and TRBJ1-2, with 7 bases matching TRBD1. V dropped 0 bases and J dropped 5; count of bases not matched to a gene: 7. This CDR3 is built from 15 residues. The germline V gene encodes CDR1 SGDLS and CDR2 YYNGEE. This chain's CDR3 is CASSVARGLEYGYTF. The DNA for the CDR3 is TGTGCCAGCAGCGTAGCAAGGGGGCTCGAATATGGCTACACCTTC.

The rearrangement joins TRBV13 to TRBJ2-5, with 7 bases aligning to TRBD1. The germline gives CDR1 PRHDT, CDR2 FYEKMQ (reference sequence). CDR3 length: 17 residues. The junction had 13 bases not matched to a gene; V was cut back by 4 bases and J by 2 bases. CDR3 nucleotides: TGTGCCAGCAGCTCTCACGACCCCCGGGACAGACAAGAGACCCAGTACTTC. Its protein is CASSSHDPRDRQETQYF.

The chain links TRBV18 to TRBJ1-5; D is ambiguous. The V gene lost 2 bases and the J gene lost 0 bases, with 2 bases spanning the gap. The CDR3 totals 13 residues. Germline CDR1 and CDR2: KGHSH and LQKENI. CDR3 DNA: TGTGCCAGCTCACCAATTAGCAATCAGCCCCAGCATTTT. Amino acids: CASSPISNQPQHF.

J is TRBJ1-2 and V is TRBV19; 8 nucleotides match TRBD1. The length of the CDR3 is 12 residues. Germline-derived CDR1 and CDR2 are LNHDA and SQIVND (reference sequence). J gave up 6 bases and V 5 bases, and 2 bases lay outside the gene matches. For the CDR3, the DNA is TGTGCCAGTAGTTCGACAGGGGATGGCTACACCTTC. Encoded protein: CASSSTGDGYTF. The entire variable domain, with the rest obtained from reference TRBV19 and TRBJ1-2, is as follows: DGGITQSPKYLFRKEGQNVTLSCEQNLNHDAMYWYRQDPGQGLRLIYYSQIVNDFQKGDIAEGYSVSREKKESFPLTVTSAQKNPTAFYLCASSSTGDGYTFGSGTRLTVV.

The chain combines TRBV28 with TRBJ1-6; 10 bases align to TRBD1. The CDR3 covers 21 residues. Germline CDR1 is MDHEN and CDR2 is SYDVKM. V was clipped by 3 bases and J by 0 bases; unmatched bases: 14. CDR3 in amino acids: CASSFPTQTGGAGSYNSPLHF. The CDR3 nucleotides are TGTGCCAGCAGTTTCCCAACTCAGACAGGGGGCGCGGGCTCCTATAATTCACCCCTCCACTTT.

The rearrangement uses TRBV6-6 and TRBJ1-1; 10 nucleotides line up with TRBD1. This CDR3 spans 12 amino acids. Looked up from germline, CDR1 is MNHNY and CDR2 is SVGAGI (reference sequence). The ends lost 5 bases at V and 6 bases at J; junction bases unmatched: 0. DNA for the CDR3: TGTGCCAGCAGTGGACAGGGGGCTGAAGCTTTCTTT. Translating it yields CASSGQGAEAFF.

The V gene is TRBV15, the J gene TRBJ1-1; 7 positions agree with TRBD1. CDR1 is LNHNV and CDR2 is YYDKDF in the germline V gene (reference sequence). V was pared by 5 bases and J by 4 bases, with 10 bases of the junction left unmatched. The CDR3 runs 15 residues. CDR3 protein: CATSLNRGSGTEAFF. In DNA form, the CDR3 reads TGTGCCACCAGCTTAAACAGGGGATCCGGCACTGAAGCTTTCTTT.

The rearrangement joins TRBV6-5 to TRBJ2-5; 8 bases match TRBD1. Per the germline V gene, CDR1 is MNHEY and CDR2 is SVGAGI. V trimming: 0 bases; J trimming: 3 bases; junction bases outside the gene matches: 3. The CDR3 sequence is 15 residues long. CDR3 protein: CASSYSGTGEETQYF. CDR3 sequence (DNA): TGTGCCAGCAGTTACTCGGGGACAGGTGAAGAGACCCAGTACTTC.

This sequence joins TRBV7-2 and TRBJ2-3; 10 nucleotides agree with TRBD2. The CDR3 consists of 14 residues. V lost 5 bases and J lost 6; bases outside the gene matches: 5. Germline V gene sequence: CDR1 SGHTA, CDR2 FQGNSA. The CDR3 DNA follows: TGTGCCAGCAGCCAAGCGGGAGGGCCGGATACGCAGTATTTT. Amino acid sequence: CASSQAGGPDTQYF.